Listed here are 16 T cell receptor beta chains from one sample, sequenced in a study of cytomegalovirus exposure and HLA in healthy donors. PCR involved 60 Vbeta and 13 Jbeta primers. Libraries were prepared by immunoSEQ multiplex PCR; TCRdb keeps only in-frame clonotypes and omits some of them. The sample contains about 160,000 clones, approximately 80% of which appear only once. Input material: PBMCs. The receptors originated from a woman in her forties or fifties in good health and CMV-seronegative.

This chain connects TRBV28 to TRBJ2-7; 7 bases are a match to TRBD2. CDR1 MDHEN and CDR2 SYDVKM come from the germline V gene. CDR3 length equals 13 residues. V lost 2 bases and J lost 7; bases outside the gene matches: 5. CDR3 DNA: TGTGCCAGCAGTTTAAATCGCGGGGGAGAGCAGTACTTC. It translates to CASSLNRGGEQYF. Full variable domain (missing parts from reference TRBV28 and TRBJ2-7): DVKVTQSSRYLVKRTGEKVFLECVQDMDHENMFWYRQDPGLGLRLIYFSYDVKMKEKGDIPEGYSVSREKKERFSLILESASTNQTSMYLCASSLNRGGEQYFGPGTRLTVT.

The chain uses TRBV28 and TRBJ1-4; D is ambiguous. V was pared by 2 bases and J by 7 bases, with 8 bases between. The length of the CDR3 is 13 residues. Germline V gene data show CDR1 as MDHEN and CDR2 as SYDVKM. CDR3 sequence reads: CASSLRPGEKLFF. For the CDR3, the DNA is TGTGCCAGCAGTTTACGCCCGGGTGAAAAACTGTTTTTT.

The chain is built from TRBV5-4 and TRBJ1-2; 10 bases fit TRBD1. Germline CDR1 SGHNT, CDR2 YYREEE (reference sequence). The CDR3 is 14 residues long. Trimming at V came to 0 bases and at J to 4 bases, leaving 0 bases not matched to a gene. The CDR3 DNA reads TGTGCCAGCAGCTTGGGACAGGGGGCCTATGGCTACACCTTC. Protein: CASSLGQGAYGYTF.

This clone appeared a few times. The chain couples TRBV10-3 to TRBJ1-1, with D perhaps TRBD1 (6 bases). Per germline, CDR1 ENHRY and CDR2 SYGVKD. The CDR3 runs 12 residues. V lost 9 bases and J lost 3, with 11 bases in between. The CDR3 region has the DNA TGTGCCATGGGGGCAGGCCACACTGAAGCTTTCTTT. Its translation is CAMGAGHTEAFF.

CDR3 nucleotide sequence: TGTGCCAGCAGTCACTCCGCCGGGACACTCTCCTACGAGCAGTACTTC. Translation: CASSHSAGTLSYEQYF. The gene calls are TRBV27 and TRBJ2-7; a possible D gene is TRBD1 (6 bases). V lost 5 bases and J lost 0, with 17 bases in between. The germline gives CDR1 MNHEY, CDR2 SMNVEV (reference sequence). CDR3 length equals 16 residues.

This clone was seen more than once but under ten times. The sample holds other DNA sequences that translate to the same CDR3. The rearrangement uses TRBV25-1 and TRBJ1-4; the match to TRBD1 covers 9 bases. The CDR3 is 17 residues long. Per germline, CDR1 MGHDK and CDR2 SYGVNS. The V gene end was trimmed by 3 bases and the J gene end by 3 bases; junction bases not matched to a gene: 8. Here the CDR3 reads CASSDPYRGLANEKLFF. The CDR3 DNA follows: TGTGCCAGCAGTGACCCCTACAGGGGGCTGGCTAATGAAAAACTGTTTTTT.

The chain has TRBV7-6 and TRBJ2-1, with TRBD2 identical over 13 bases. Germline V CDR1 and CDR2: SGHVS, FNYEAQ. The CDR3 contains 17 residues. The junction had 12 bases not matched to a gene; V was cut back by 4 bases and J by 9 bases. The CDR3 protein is CASSWTSGSAKEGEQFF. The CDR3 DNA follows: TGTGCCAGCAGCTGGACTAGCGGGAGCGCCAAGGAGGGTGAGCAGTTCTTC. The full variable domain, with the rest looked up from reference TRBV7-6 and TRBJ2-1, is GAGVSQSPRYKVTKRGQDVALRCDPISGHVSLYWYRQALGQGPEFLTYFNYEAQQDKSGLPNDRFSAERPEGSISTLTIQRTEQRDSAMYRCASSWTSGSAKEGEQFFGPGTRLTVL.

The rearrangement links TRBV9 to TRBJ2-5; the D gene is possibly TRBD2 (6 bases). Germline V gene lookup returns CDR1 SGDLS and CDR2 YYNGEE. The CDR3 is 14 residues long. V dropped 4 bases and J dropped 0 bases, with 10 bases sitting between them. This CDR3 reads CASSLRTNQETQYF. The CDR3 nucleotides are TGTGCCAGCAGCCTCCGGACTAACCAAGAGACCCAGTACTTC.

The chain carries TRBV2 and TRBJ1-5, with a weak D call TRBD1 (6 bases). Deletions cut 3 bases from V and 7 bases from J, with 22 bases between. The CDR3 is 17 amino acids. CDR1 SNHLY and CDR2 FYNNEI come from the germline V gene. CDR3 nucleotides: TGTGCCAGCAGTGATTCGGTAGGGTGGACAGCACAGCAGCCCCAGCATTTT. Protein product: CASSDSVGWTAQQPQHF.

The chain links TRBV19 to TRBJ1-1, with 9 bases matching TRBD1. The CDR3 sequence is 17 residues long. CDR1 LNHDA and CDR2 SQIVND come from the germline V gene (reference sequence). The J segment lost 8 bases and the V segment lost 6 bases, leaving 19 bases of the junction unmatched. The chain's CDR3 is CASRYGTGISGGQEAFF. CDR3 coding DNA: TGTGCCAGTAGGTACGGGACAGGGATCTCCGGCGGTCAAGAAGCTTTCTTT. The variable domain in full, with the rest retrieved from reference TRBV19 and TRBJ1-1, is DGGITQSPKYLFRKEGQNVTLSCEQNLNHDAMYWYRQDPGQGLRLIYYSQIVNDFQKGDIAEGYSVSREKKESFPLTVTSAQKNPTAFYLCASRYGTGISGGQEAFFGQGTRLTVV.

CDR3 in amino acids: CASSVSQDNYGYTF. CDR3 DNA: TGTGCCAGCAGTGTTTCCCAGGATAACTATGGCTACACCTTC. The V and J genes are TRBV6-1 and TRBJ1-2, with unresolved D. This CDR3 is 14 amino acids long. CDR1 and CDR2 (germline): MNHNS, SASEGT. Trimming left V 4 bases short and J 1 base short, with 10 bases between.

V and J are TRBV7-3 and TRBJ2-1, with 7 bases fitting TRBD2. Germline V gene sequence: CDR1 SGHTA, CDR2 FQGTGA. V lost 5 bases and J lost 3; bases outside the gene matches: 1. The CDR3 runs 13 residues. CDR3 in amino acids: CASSRDYYNEQFF. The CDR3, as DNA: TGTGCCAGCAGCCGGGACTACTACAATGAGCAGTTCTTC.

CDR3 region: CASSLTFRESREKLFF. CDR3 DNA: TGTGCCAGCAGCTTAACGTTCAGGGAAAGTCGTGAAAAACTGTTTTTT. The chain combines TRBV7-3 with TRBJ1-4; D might be TRBD1 (5 bases). Trimming took 0 bases from V and 7 from J, leaving 15 bases between them. CDR1 is SGHTA, CDR2 FQGTGA, per germline. The CDR3 sequence is 16 residues long.

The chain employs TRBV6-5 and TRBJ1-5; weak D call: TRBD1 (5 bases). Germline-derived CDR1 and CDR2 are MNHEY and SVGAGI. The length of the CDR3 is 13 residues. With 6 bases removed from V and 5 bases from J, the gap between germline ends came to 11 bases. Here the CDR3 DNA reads TGTGCCAGCAGAAAGACAGATCATCAGCCCCAGCATTTT. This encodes CASRKTDHQPQHF.

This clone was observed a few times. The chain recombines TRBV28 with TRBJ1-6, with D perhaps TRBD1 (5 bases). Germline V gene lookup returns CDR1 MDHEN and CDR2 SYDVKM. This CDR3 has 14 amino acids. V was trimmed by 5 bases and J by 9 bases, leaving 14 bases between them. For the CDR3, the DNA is TGTGCCAGCAGTCCCTCCGGGGGTACTTCACCCCTCCACTTT. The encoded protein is CASSPSGGTSPLHF.

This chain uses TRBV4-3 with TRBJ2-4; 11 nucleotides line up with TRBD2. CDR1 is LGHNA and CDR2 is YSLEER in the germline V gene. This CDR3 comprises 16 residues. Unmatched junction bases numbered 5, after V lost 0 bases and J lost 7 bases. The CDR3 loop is CASSQEIAGGQNIQYF. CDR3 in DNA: TGCGCCAGCAGCCAAGAAATAGCGGGGGGGCAGAACATTCAGTACTTC.